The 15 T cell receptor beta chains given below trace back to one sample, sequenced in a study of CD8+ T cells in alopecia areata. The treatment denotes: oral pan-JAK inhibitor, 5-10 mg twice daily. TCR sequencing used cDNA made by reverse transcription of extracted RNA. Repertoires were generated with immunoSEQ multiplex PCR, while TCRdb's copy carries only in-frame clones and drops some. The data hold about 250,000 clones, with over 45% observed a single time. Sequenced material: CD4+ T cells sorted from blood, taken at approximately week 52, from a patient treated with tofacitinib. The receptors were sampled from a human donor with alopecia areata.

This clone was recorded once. CDR3 bases: TGTGCCAGCAGTTTAAAACTGGCTCAGCCCCAGCATTTT. Protein sequence: CASSLKLAQPQHF. The chain links TRBV27 to TRBJ1-5, with D unclear. Looked up from germline, CDR1 is MNHEY and CDR2 is SMNVEV (reference sequence). The germline V and J ends were trimmed by 2 bases and 6 bases, with 8 bases remaining between them. The CDR3 loop spans 13 amino acids.

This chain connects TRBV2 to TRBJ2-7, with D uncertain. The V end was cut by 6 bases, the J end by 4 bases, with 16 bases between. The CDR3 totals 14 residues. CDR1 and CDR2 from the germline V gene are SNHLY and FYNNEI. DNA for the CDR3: TGTGCCAGCAGCACCCCCGGCTTGGCATACGAGCAGTACTTC. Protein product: CASSTPGLAYEQYF.

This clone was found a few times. CDR3 sequence reads: CASSLGQAFDTQYF. The CDR3 nucleotides are TGTGCCAGCAGCTTAGGACAGGCCTTTGATACGCAGTATTTT. The J gene is TRBJ2-3, the V gene TRBV7-2; a weak D match, TRBD1 (6 bases). The germline CDR1 and CDR2 sequences are SGHTA and FQGNSA. The CDR3 contains 14 residues. The V end lost 1 base, the J end lost 6 bases, and 11 bases lay between the germline ends.

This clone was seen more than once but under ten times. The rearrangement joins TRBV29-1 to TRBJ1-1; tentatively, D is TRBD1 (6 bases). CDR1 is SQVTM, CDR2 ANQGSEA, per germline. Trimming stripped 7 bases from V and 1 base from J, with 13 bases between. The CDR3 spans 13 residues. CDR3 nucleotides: TGCAGCGGAAGGGGGGATGGGAACACTGAAGCTTTCTTT. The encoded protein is CSGRGDGNTEAFF.

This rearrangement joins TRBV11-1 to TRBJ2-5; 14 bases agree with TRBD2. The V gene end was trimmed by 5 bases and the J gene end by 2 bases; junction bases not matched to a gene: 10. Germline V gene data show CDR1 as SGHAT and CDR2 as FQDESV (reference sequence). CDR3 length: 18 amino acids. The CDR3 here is CASSIRLAGGPGQETQYF. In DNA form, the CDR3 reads TGTGCCAGCAGCATTCGACTAGCGGGGGGGCCGGGGCAAGAGACCCAGTACTTC.

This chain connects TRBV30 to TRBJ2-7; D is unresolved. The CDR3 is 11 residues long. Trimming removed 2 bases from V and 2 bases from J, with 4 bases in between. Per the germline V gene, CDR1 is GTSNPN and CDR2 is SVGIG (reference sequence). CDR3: CAWSTTYEQYF. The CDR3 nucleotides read TGTGCCTGGAGTACCACCTACGAGCAGTACTTC.

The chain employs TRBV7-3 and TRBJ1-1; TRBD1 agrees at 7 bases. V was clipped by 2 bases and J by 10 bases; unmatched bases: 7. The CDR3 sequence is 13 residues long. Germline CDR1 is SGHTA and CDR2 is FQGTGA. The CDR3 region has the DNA TGTGCCAGCAGCTTAGCCGGGACAGCGGGAGCTTTCTTT. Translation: CASSLAGTAGAFF.

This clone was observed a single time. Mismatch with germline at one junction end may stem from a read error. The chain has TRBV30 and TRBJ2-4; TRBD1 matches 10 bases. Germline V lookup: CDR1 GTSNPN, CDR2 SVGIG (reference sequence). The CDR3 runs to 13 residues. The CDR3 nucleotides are TGTGCATCCGGGACAGGGGCCGTGTCGTTTCTAAAGTTC. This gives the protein CASGTGAVSFLKF.

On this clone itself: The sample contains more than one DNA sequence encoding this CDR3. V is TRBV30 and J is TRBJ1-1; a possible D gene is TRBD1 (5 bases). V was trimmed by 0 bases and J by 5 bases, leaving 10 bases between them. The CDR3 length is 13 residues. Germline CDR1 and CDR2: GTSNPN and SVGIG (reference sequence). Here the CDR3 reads CAWSVRGGTEAFF. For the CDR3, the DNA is TGTGCCTGGAGTGTAAGGGGTGGGACTGAAGCTTTCTTT. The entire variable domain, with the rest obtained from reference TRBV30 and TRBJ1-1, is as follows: SQTIHQWPATLVQPVGSPLSLECTVEGTSNPNLYWYRQAAGRGLQLLFYSVGIGQISSEVPQNLSASRPQDRQFILSSKKLLLSDSGFYLCAWSVRGGTEAFFGQGTRLTVV.

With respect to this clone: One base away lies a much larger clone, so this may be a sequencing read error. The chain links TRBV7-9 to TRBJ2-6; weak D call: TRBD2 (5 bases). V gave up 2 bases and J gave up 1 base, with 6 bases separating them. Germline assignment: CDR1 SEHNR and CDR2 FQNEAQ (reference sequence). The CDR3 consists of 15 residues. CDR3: CASSLTGSGANVLTF. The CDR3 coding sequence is TGTGCCAGCAGCTTAACGGGGTCTGGGGCCAACGTCCTGACTTTC. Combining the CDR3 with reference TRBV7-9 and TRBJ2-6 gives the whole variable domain DTGVSQNPRHKITKRGQNVTFRCDPISEHNRLYWYRQTLGQGPEFLTYFQNEAQLEKSRLLSDRFSAERPKGSFSTLEIQRTEQGDSAMYLCASSLTGSGANVLTFGAGSRLTVL.

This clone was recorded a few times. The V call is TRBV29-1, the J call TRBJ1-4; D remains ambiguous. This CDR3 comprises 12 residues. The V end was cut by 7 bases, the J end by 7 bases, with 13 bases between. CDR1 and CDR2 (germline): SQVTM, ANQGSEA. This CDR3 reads CSADGGGEKLFF. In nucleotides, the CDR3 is TGCAGCGCCGACGGAGGAGGTGAAAAACTGTTTTTT. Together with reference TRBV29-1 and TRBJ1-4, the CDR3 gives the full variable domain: SAVISQKPSRDICQRGTSLTIQCQVDSQVTMMFWYRQQPGQSLTLIATANQGSEATYESGFVIDKFPISRPNLTFSTLTVSNMSPEDSSIYLCSADGGGEKLFFGSGTQLSVL.

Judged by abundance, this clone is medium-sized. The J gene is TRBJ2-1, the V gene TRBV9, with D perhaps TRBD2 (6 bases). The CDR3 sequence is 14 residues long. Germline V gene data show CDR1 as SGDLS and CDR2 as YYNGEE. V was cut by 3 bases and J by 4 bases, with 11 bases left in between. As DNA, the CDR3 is TGTGCCAGCAGCGCGGGACTCTCATACAATGAGCAGTTCTTC. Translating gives CASSAGLSYNEQFF.

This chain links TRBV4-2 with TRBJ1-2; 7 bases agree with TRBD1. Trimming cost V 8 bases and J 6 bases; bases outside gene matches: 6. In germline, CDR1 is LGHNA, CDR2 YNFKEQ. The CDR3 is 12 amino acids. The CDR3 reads CASLDRADGYTF. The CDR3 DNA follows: TGTGCCAGCCTTGACAGGGCGGATGGCTACACCTTC.

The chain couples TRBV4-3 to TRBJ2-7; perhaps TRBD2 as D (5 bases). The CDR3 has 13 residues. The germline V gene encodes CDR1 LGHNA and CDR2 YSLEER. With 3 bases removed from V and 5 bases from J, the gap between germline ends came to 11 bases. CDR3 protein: CASSQLAADEQYF. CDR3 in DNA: TGCGCCAGCAGCCAGTTAGCAGCGGACGAGCAGTACTTC.

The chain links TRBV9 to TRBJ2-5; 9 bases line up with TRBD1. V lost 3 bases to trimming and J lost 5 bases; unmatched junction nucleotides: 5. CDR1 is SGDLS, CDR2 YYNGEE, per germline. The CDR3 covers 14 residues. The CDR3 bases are TGTGCCAGCAGCGCGGGACAGGGCGAGGAGACCCAGTACTTC. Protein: CASSAGQGEETQYF.